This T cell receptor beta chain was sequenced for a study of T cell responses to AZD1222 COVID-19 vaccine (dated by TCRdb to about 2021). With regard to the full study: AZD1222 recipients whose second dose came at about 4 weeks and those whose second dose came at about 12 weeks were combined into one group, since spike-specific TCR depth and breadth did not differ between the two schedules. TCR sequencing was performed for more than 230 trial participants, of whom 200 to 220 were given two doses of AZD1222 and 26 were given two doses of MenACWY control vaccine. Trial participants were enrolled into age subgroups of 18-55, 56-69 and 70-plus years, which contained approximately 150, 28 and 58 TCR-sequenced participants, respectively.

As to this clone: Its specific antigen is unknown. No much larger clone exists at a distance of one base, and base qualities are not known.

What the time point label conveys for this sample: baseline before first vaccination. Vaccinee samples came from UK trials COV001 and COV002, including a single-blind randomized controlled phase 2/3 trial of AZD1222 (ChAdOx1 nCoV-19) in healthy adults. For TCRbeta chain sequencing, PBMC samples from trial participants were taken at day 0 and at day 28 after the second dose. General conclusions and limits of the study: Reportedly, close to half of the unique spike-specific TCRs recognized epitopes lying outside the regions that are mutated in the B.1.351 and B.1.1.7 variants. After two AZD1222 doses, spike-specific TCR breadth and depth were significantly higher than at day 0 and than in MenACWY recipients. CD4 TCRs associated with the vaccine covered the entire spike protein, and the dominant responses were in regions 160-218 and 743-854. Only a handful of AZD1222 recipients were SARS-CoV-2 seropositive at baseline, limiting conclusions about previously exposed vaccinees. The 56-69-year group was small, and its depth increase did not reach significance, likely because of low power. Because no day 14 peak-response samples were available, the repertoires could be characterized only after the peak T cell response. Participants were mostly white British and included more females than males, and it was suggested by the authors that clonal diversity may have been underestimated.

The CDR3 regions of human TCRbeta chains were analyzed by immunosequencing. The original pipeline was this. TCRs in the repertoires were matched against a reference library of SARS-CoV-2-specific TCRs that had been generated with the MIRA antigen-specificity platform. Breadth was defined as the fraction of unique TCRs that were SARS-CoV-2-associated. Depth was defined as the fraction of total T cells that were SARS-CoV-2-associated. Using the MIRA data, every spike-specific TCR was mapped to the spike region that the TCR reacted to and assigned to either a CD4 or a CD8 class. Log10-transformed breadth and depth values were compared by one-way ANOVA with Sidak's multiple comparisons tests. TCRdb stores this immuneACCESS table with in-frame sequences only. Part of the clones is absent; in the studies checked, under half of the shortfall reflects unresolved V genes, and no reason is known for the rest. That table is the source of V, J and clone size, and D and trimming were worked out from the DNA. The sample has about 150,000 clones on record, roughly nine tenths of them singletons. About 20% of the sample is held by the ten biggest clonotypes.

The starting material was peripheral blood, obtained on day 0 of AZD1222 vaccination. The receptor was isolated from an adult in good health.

CDR3 loop: CASSLPSRQETQYF. The nucleotide sequence is given as TGTGCCAGCAGCTTACCTAGCAGACAAGAGACCCAGTACTTC. The chain was built from TRBV7-8 and TRBJ2-5; the D gene is perhaps TRBD2, on 5 matching bases. CDR1 and CDR2 are drawn from the germline V gene: SGHVS, FQNEAQ. From its cysteine to its phenylalanine, the CDR3 spans 14 amino acids. Here the CDR3 DNA is all that survives: 42 bases in frame from base 1. The V end loses 2 bases and the J end loses 2 bases, and a stretch of 9 bases separates them.